This TCR beta chain was profiled in a study of cytomegalovirus exposure and HLA in healthy donors. This CDR3 is 16 amino acids long. Trimming removed 3 bases at V and 0 bases at J, with 11 bases between. Germline CDR1 LGHNA, CDR2 YNFKEQ. Regarding the study as a whole: Cytomegalovirus status was reportedly diagnosed by the classifier with high sensitivity and specificity. Segments of the TCR beta V type were, in most cases, productive about 87% or about 30% of the time in an earlier analysis. TCR beta sequences reportedly predicted most subjects' HLA-A and HLA-B alleles accurately.

With respect to this clone: The antigen is not known.

Primers for the PCR totalled 60 Vbeta and 13 Jbeta. Only in-frame clones appear in the TCRdb table, and some are missing; sequencing was by immunoSEQ multiplex PCR. This table holds around 65,000 clones, about 80% found once. The TCR was taken from a man between 50 and 59 years old in good health and CMV-seropositive. Sequenced material: PBMCs. The chain is built from TRBV4-2 and TRBJ2-2; D may be TRBD2 (6 bases). CDR3 nucleotides: TGTGCCAGCAGCCAGGTGGGGGGTACGAACACCGGGGAGCTGTTTTTT. Translated: CASSQVGGTNTGELFF.